The 25 T cell receptor beta chains below were found in one sample sequenced in a study of shared clonotypes between healthy human individuals. The repertoire was sequenced with immunoSEQ multiplex PCR; TCRdb's copy has only in-frame clones and lacks some. The data contain roughly 530,000 clones, less than 96% of them singletons. The sample was naive CD4+ T cells sorted from blood. The subset was: CD45RA+ positively selected. Receptors were obtained from a woman aged 25 to 39 in good health.

The chain is built from TRBV4-2 and TRBJ1-1, with D possibly matching TRBD1 (6 bases). Trimming left V 5 bases short and J 10 bases short, with 14 bases between. Germline values: CDR1 LGHNA, CDR2 YNFKEQ. The CDR3 loop spans 12 amino acids. CDR3 amino acids: CASSSPDRAAFF. The CDR3 nucleotides are TGTGCCAGCAGCTCCCCGGACAGAGCAGCTTTCTTT.

The chain employs TRBV28 and TRBJ1-1; 8 bases map to TRBD1. Germline CDR1 and CDR2: MDHEN and SYDVKM. V lost 3 bases and J lost 8; bases outside the gene matches: 5. The CDR3 has 13 amino acids. The CDR3 loop reads CASSFLGQGEAFF. Written as DNA, the CDR3 is TGTGCCAGCAGTTTCCTCGGACAGGGAGAAGCTTTCTTT.

The chain has TRBV20-1 and TRBJ2-5, with D unclear. The CDR3 has 10 amino acids. From germline, CDR1 is DFQATT and CDR2 SNEGSKA (reference sequence). V shed 6 bases and J shed 4 bases, with 6 bases lying between them. CDR3 nucleotides: TGCAGTGCAAAATTAGAGACCCAGTACTTC. Translated: CSAKLETQYF.

The chain links TRBV5-4 to TRBJ2-3, with 13 bases that match TRBD2. Germline CDR1 reads SGHNT; CDR2 reads YYREEE (reference sequence). This CDR3 region has 17 residues. With 1 base clipped from V and 1 base from J, the junction kept 3 bases outside the gene matches. The CDR3 sequence: CASSLRTSGSGTDTQYF. The CDR3 DNA reads as TGTGCCAGCAGCTTGAGGACTAGCGGGAGTGGCACAGATACGCAGTATTTT.

The chain links TRBV27 to TRBJ1-1, with TRBD1 identical over 8 bases. Trimming removed 1 base from V and 4 bases from J; junction bases left unmatched: 8. The CDR3 loop spans 16 amino acids. Germline V gene lookup returns CDR1 MNHEY and CDR2 SMNVEV (reference sequence). The DNA of the CDR3 is TGTGCCAGCAGTTTATACCCGGGACAGGAGGGCACTGAAGCTTTCTTT. Translating it yields CASSLYPGQEGTEAFF.

The chain is built from TRBV7-9 and TRBJ2-7, with 9 bases that match TRBD1. With V trimmed by 5 bases and J by 4 bases, 6 bases remained unmatched. Per germline, CDR1 SEHNR and CDR2 FQNEAQ (reference sequence). CDR3 length: 14 residues. CDR3 residues: CASSDGQGWYEQYF. In DNA, the CDR3 is TGTGCCAGCAGCGACGGACAGGGGTGGTACGAGCAGTACTTC.

This clone came up once. The chain has TRBV28 and TRBJ1-5; D unclear. Germline assignment: CDR1 MDHEN and CDR2 SYDVKM. CDR3 length equals 15 residues. V lost 7 bases, J lost 5 bases, and 18 bases lay in between. The CDR3: CASKTRKRLDQPQHF. The CDR3 DNA reads as TGTGCCAGCAAAACAAGGAAGAGACTCGATCAGCCCCAGCATTTT.

This clone was detected only once. This chain joins TRBV28 and TRBJ2-7; D uncertain. Trimming cost V 8 bases and J 5 bases, with 13 bases left between them. The germline CDR1 and CDR2 sequences are MDHEN and SYDVKM. The CDR3 spans 12 residues. The CDR3, as DNA: TGTGCCAGCCTAAATGTCCCGGACGAGCAGTACTTC. Translating gives CASLNVPDEQYF.

The chain joins TRBV27 to TRBJ2-7, with TRBD2 identical over 7 bases. In germline, CDR1 is MNHEY, CDR2 SMNVEV (reference sequence). This CDR3 is built from 15 residues. Unmatched junction bases numbered 4, after V lost 2 bases and J lost 0 bases. This CDR3 reads CASSLRGGSSYEQYF. CDR3 coding DNA: TGTGCCAGCAGTTTAAGAGGCGGGAGCTCCTACGAGCAGTACTTC.

The chain is built from TRBV27 and TRBJ2-7; D might be TRBD1 or TRBD2, each matching 5 bases. The germline CDR1 and CDR2 sequences are MNHEY and SMNVEV (reference sequence). The CDR3 runs 13 residues. The germline V and J ends were trimmed by 4 bases and 1 base, with 8 bases remaining between them. Written as DNA, the CDR3 is TGTGCCAGCAGTTGGGACCCGTCCTACGAGCAGTACTTC. Translated, it gives CASSWDPSYEQYF.

The chain employs TRBV5-4 and TRBJ1-1; D uncertain. With 4 bases removed from V and 0 bases from J, the gap between germline ends came to 7 bases. Germline CDR1 SGHNT, CDR2 YYREEE (reference sequence). The CDR3 is made up of 13 amino acids. CDR3 sequence reads: CASSVDMNTEAFF. Written as DNA, the CDR3 is TGTGCCAGCAGCGTTGACATGAACACTGAAGCTTTCTTT.

V and J are TRBV7-9 and TRBJ1-1; TRBD1 might be the D (5 bases). The CDR3 runs 14 residues. Trimming shortened V by 1 base and J by 5 bases, and 11 bases separated the two germline ends. Germline V gene sequence: CDR1 SEHNR, CDR2 FQNEAQ (reference sequence). In DNA, the CDR3 is TGTGCCAGCAGCTTAGGTCCAGGGAGTACTGAAGCTTTCTTT. As protein: CASSLGPGSTEAFF.

Only one count was recorded for this clone. The V call is TRBV27, the J call TRBJ2-3; D remains unclear. Germline CDR1 reads MNHEY; CDR2 reads SMNVEV (reference sequence). V was clipped by 3 bases and J by 3 bases, with 7 bases between them. The CDR3 extends over 13 amino acids. The chain's CDR3 is CASSLLGTDTQYF. CDR3 sequence (DNA): TGTGCCAGCAGTTTGCTAGGGACAGATACGCAGTATTTT.

This chain joins TRBV19 and TRBJ2-1; possible D gene TRBD1, 5 bases. CDR1 and CDR2 from the germline V gene are LNHDA and SQIVND (reference sequence). The V end lost 5 bases, the J end lost 4 bases, and 15 bases lay between the germline ends. CDR3 length equals 15 residues. The CDR3 nucleotides are TGTGCCAGTAGTGTCGCCAGGGAACTTTACAATGAGCAGTTCTTC. This codes for CASSVARELYNEQFF.

Only one count was recorded for this clone. The chain links TRBV5-1 to TRBJ2-5, with D possibly TRBD2 on 6 matching bases. The CDR3 extends over 14 amino acids. In germline, CDR1 is SGHRS, CDR2 YFSETQ. Between the trimmed V and J ends, which lost 4 bases and 1 base, there was a span of 11 bases. Here the CDR3 DNA reads TGCGCCAGCAGCCCCGGGAGTTCCCAAGAGACCCAGTACTTC. This codes for CASSPGSSQETQYF.

This clone was detected once. V usage is TRBV16 and J usage is TRBJ2-1; D perhaps matches TRBD1 (6 bases). Germline CDR1 and CDR2: KGHSY and FQNENV. This CDR3 is built from 14 residues. The ends were cut back, 4 bases at V and 2 bases at J, with 9 bases in the middle. This CDR3 reads CASSPWTAYNEQFF. The CDR3 DNA is TGTGCCAGCAGCCCATGGACAGCCTACAATGAGCAGTTCTTC.

In regard to this clone: Other DNA sequences of this sample code for an identical CDR3. This chain joins TRBV18 and TRBJ1-5, with TRBD1 identical over 8 bases. CDR3 size: 14 residues. Germline V gene lookup returns CDR1 KGHSH and CDR2 LQKENI. Germline trimming cut 4 bases from V and 4 bases from J; bases unmatched to any gene: 3. The DNA for the CDR3 is TGTGCCAGCTCACTCACAGGGGGGAATCAGCCCCAGCATTTT. Its translation: CASSLTGGNQPQHF.

The chain recombines TRBV5-1 with TRBJ2-1; the match to TRBD2 covers 16 bases. The J segment lost 4 bases and the V segment lost 4 bases, leaving 5 bases of the junction unmatched. The CDR3 contains 17 residues. Germline lookup yields CDR1 SGHRS and CDR2 YFSETQ. CDR3 sequence reads: CASSPGLAGGIYNEQFF. The CDR3 DNA follows: TGCGCCAGCAGCCCGGGACTAGCGGGAGGGATATACAATGAGCAGTTCTTC. The full variable domain, completed using reference TRBV5-1 and TRBJ2-1, is KAGVTQTPRYLIKTRGQQVTLSCSPISGHRSVSWYQQTPGQGLQFLFEYFSETQRNKGNFPGRFSGRQFSNSRSEMNVSTLELGDSALYLCASSPGLAGGIYNEQFFGPGTRLTVL.

This sequence joins TRBV18 and TRBJ2-7, with 7 positions matching TRBD2. CDR1 is KGHSH and CDR2 is LQKENI in the germline V gene. The V gene end was trimmed by 3 bases and the J gene end by 7 bases; junction bases not matched to a gene: 6. The CDR3 spans 13 residues. CDR3 DNA: TGTGCCAGCTCACCGGGGGGGAGAGAGGAGCAGTACTTC. Translation: CASSPGGREEQYF.

This chain connects TRBV28 to TRBJ2-7; 9 bases match TRBD2. CDR3 length: 17 residues. Germline trimming cut 1 base from V and 1 base from J; bases unmatched to any gene: 8. The V gene's germline CDR1 is MDHEN and CDR2 SYDVKM. The CDR3 region has the DNA TGTGCCAGCAGTTTATCTAGCGGGGTAGCGGGATCCTACGAGCAGTACTTC. Its translation is CASSLSSGVAGSYEQYF.

The rearrangement uses TRBV5-8 and TRBJ2-1; D is unclear. The CDR3 has 11 residues. Trimming stripped 1 base from V and 12 bases from J, with 8 bases between. The germline gives CDR1 SGHTS, CDR2 YDEGEE. The CDR3 sequence: CASSLLSGQFF. The CDR3, as DNA: TGTGCCAGCAGCTTGTTAAGTGGGCAGTTCTTC.

Comments on this clone: At the DNA level, this CDR3 is encoded by other sequences in the same sample as well. The chain uses TRBV20-1 and TRBJ1-1; D not certain. There are 11 residues in the CDR3. The germline V gene encodes CDR1 DFQATT and CDR2 SNEGSKA (reference sequence). V was cut by 3 bases and J by 1 base, with 3 bases left in between. As DNA, the CDR3 is TGCAGTGCTAGCAGGAACACTGAAGCTTTCTTT. It specifies CSASRNTEAFF.

This chain links TRBV28 with TRBJ2-2; D is perhaps TRBD1 (6 bases). This CDR3 has 15 amino acids. V dropped 7 bases and J dropped 1 base, with 13 bases sitting between them. Germline V CDR1 and CDR2: MDHEN, SYDVKM. In nucleotides, the CDR3 is TGTGCCAGCAACCCGACAGGAGAGAACACCGGGGAGCTGTTTTTT. It is translated as CASNPTGENTGELFF.

CDR3 amino acids: CANGTSGYNEQFF. The CDR3 DNA reads TGTGCCAACGGGACTAGCGGGTACAATGAGCAGTTCTTC. V is TRBV2 and J is TRBJ2-1; 12 bases line up with TRBD2. The CDR3 length is 13 residues. V was pared by 10 bases and J by 4 bases, with 2 bases of the junction left unmatched. Looked up from germline, CDR1 is SNHLY and CDR2 is FYNNEI. The full variable domain, in which reference TRBV2 and TRBJ2-1 provide the parts outside the CDR3, is EPEVTQTPSHQVTQMGQEVILRCVPISNHLYFYWYRQILGQKVEFLVSFYNNEISEKSEIFDDQFSVERPDGSNFTLKIRSTKLEDSAMYFCANGTSGYNEQFFGPGTRLTVL.

The chain joins TRBV5-4 to TRBJ2-7; unclear D gene. The length of the CDR3 is 12 residues. Germline CDR1 reads SGHNT; CDR2 reads YYREEE (reference sequence). Trimming took 0 bases from V and 2 from J, leaving 3 bases between them. The CDR3 DNA is TGTGCCAGCAGCTTGGAACCCTACGAGCAGTACTTC. Translating it yields CASSLEPYEQYF.